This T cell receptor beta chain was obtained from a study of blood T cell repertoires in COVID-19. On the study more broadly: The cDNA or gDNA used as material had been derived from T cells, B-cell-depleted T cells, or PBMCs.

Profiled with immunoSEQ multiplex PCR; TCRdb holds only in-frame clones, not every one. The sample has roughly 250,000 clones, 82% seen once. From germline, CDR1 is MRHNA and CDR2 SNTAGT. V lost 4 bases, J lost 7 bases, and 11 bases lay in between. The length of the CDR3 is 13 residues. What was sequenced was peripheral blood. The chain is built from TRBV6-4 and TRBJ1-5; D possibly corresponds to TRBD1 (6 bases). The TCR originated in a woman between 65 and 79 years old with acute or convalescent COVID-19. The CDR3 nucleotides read TGTGCCAGCAGTGCAGGGGATAGACAGCCCCAGCATTTT. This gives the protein CASSAGDRQPQHF.